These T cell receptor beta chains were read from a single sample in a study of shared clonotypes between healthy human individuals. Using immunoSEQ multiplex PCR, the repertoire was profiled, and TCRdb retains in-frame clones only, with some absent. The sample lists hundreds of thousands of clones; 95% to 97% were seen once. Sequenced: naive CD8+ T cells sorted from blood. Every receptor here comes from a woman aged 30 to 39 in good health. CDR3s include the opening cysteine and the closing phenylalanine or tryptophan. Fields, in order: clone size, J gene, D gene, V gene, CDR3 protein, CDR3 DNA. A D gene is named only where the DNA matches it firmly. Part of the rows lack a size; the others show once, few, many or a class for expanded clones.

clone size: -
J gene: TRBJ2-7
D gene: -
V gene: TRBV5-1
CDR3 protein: CASSPEGGVVSEQYF
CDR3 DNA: TGCGCCAGCAGCCCGGAGGGGGGTGTCGTTTCCGAGCAGTACTTC

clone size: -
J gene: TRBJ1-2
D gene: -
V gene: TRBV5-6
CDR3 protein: CASSLGQGYYGYTF
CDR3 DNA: TGTGCCAGCAGCTTGGGGCAGGGGTACTATGGCTACACCTTC

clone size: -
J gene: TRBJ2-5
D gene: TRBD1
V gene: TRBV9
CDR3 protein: CASSSGTGNLGTQYF
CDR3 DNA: TGTGCCAGCAGTTCAGGGACAGGGAACTTGGGGACCCAGTACTTC

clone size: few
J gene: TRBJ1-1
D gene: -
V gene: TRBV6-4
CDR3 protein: CASSDGTASEAFF
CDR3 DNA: TGTGCCAGCAGTGATGGTACAGCCTCTGAAGCTTTCTTT

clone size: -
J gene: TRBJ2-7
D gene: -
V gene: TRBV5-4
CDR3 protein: CASSLETREDLYF
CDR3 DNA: TGTGCCAGCAGCTTGGAGACGAGGGAAGATTTGTACTTC

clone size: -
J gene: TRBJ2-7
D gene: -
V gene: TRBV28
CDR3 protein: CASSVDGTITSYEQYF
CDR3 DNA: TGTGCCAGCAGTGTAGATGGGACGATTACCTCTTACGAGCAGTACTTC

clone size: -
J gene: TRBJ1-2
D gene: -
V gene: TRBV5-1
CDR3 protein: CASSLTGSEANYGYTF
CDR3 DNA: TGCGCCAGCAGCTTGACAGGGTCGGAAGCTAACTATGGCTACACCTTC

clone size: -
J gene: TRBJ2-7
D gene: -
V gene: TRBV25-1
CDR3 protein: CASSEERAGTSYEQYF
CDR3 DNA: TGTGCCAGCAGTGAAGAAAGGGCGGGAACCTCCTACGAGCAGTACTTC

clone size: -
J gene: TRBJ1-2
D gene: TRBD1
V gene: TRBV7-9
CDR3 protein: CASSSEGGGSYGYTF
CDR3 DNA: TGTGCCAGCAGCTCCGAGGGAGGGGGCAGCTATGGCTACACCTTC

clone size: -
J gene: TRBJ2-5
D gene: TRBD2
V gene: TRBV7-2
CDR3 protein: CASSLELAGVGQETQYF
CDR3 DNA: TGTGCCAGCAGCTTAGAGCTTGCGGGAGTAGGTCAAGAGACCCAGTACTTC

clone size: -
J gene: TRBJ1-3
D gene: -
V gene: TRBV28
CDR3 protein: CASSPEGNTIYF
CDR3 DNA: TGTGCCAGCAGTCCTGAGGGAAACACCATATATTTT

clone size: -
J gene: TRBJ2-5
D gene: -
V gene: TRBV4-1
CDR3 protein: CASSLVGGQETQYF
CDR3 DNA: TGCGCCAGCAGCCTGGTCGGGGGACAAGAGACCCAGTACTTC

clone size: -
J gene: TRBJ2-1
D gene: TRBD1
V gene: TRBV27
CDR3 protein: CASRDRGHYNEQFF
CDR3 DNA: TGTGCCAGCCGGGACAGGGGACATTACAATGAGCAGTTCTTC

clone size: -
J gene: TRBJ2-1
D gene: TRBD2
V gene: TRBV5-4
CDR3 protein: CASSPGGSGAYNEQFF
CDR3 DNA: TGTGCCAGCAGCCCCGGAGGGAGCGGGGCCTACAATGAGCAGTTCTTC

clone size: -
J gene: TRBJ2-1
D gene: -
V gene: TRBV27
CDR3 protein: CASSPLGERPGEQFF
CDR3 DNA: TGTGCCAGCAGCCCCCTGGGGGAGCGCCCCGGGGAGCAGTTCTTC

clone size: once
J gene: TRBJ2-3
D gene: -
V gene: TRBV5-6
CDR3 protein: CASSLGGGSTDTQYF
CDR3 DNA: TGTGCCAGCAGCTTGGGGGGCGGGAGCACAGATACGCAGTATTTT

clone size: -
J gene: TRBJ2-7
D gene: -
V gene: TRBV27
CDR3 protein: CASSTGLQRSYEQYF
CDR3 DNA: TGTGCCAGCAGTACCGGACTCCAGCGGTCCTACGAGCAGTACTTC

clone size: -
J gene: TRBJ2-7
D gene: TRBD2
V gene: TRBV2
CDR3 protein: CASIGTGLAGYEQYF
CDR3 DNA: TGTGCCAGCATCGGAACCGGACTAGCGGGCTACGAGCAGTACTTC

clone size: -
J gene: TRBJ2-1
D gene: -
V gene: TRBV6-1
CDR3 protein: CASSDFPAYNEQFF
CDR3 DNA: TGTGCCAGCAGTGACTTCCCCGCCTACAATGAGCAGTTCTTC